This T cell receptor beta chain was documented in a study of patients and donors after allogeneic stem cell transplantation. Germline CDR1 LGHDT, CDR2 YNNKEL (reference sequence). The CDR3 is 11 amino acids. Trimming removed 3 bases from V and 3 bases from J, with 3 bases in between. Many counts were recorded for this clonotype. TCRdb fed the RT-PCR reads into MiXCR, producing one record per CDR3 protein. The sample yields around 27,000 distinct CDR3 sequences, roughly 8% seen once. What was sequenced was blood, either unsorted or a sorted T cell fraction (not recorded which). The chain couples TRBV3-1 to TRBJ2-7; no clear D. The TCR sequence derives from a human donor who was either an allogeneic HSCT recipient or a stem cell or donor lymphocyte infusion donor (not recorded which). It is not recorded whose cells these are; they may come from a transplant donor. CDR3 sequence (DNA): TGTGCCAGCAGCCAGATCTACGAGCAGTACTTC. Protein: CASSQIYEQYF.